One T cell receptor beta chain is described in this entry. As yet, its antigen is unknown. This sample was taken from a study of T cells in Graves' hyperthyroidism and ophthalmopathy. Regarding the study as a whole: The model's output predicted ophthalmopathy at a median of about 6.5 months prior to onset.

Regions amplified from RNA transcripts were the TCR beta CDR3 regions. The primer set for the first-round RT-PCR of the TCR CDR3 was HTBI. TCRdb fed the multiplex PCR reads into MiXCR, producing one record per CDR3 protein. The top ten hold roughly 40% of the sample, which has about 300,000 distinct CDR3 sequences, roughly 19% seen once. The study included ophthalmopathy patients with Clinical Activity Score at least 3, NOSPECS grade at least 4 and duration under 3 months. This receptor was identified in a man aged 50 to 59 with Graves' ophthalmopathy. Material for sequencing was blood.

CDR3 in amino acids: CASSLGQGSQPQHF. The CDR3 nucleotides are TGTGCCAGCAGCTTAGGACAGGGAAGTCAGCCCCAGCATTTT. This sequence joins TRBV7-3 and TRBJ1-5, with 8 bases fitting TRBD1. V lost 2 bases to trimming and J lost 6 bases; unmatched junction nucleotides: 3. CDR1 is SGHTA, CDR2 FQGTGA, per germline. The CDR3 has 14 amino acids. The full variable domain, in which reference TRBV7-3 and TRBJ1-5 provide the parts outside the CDR3, is GAGVSQTPSNKVTEKGKYVELRCDPISGHTALYWYRQSLGQGPEFLIYFQGTGAADDSGLPNDRFFAVRPEGSVSTLKIQRTERGDSAVYLCASSLGQGSQPQHFGDGTRLSIL.